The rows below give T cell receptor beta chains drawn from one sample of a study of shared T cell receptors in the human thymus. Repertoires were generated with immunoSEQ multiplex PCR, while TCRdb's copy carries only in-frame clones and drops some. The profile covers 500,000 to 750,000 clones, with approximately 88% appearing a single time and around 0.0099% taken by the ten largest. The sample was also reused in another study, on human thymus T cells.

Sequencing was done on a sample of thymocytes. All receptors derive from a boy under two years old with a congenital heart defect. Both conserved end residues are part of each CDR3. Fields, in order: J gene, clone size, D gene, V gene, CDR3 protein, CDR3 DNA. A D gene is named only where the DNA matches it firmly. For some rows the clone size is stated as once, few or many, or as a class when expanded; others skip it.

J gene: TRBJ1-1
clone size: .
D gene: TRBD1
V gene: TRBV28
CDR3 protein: CASSLSPGQSLEAFF
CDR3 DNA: TGTGCCAGCAGTTTATCCCCGGGACAGTCTCTTGAAGCTTTCTTT

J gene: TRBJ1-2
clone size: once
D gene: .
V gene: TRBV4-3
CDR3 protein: CASGHLTGSNYGYTF
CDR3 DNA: TGCGCCAGCGGCCACTTGACCGGGAGCAACTATGGCTACACCTTC

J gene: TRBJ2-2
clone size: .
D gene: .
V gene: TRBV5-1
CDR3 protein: CASSLGQGPRGEQNTGELFF
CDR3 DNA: TGCGCCAGCAGCTTGGGACAGGGACCGCGCGGGGAACAGAACACCGGGGAGCTGTTTTTT

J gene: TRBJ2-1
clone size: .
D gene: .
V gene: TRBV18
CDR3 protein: CASSPPGGKQFF
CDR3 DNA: TGTGCCAGCTCACCACCAGGGGGAAAGCAGTTCTTC

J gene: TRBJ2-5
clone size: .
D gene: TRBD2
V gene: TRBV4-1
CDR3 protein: CASSQEEAGVGAQETQYF
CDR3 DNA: TGCGCCAGCAGCCAAGAGGAGGCGGGAGTGGGAGCCCAAGAGACCCAGTACTTC

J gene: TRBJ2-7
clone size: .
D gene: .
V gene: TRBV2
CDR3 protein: CASSGRLRPYEQYF
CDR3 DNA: TGTGCCAGCAGTGGCAGGCTTCGGCCCTACGAGCAGTACTTC

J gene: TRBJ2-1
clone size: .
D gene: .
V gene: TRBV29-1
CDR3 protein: CSVFSHNSGSRNEQFF
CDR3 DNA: TGCAGCGTTTTTTCCCATAACAGTGGCAGTAGGAATGAGCAGTTCTTC

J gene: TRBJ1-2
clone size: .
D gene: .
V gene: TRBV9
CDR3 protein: CASSSGLGENYGYTF
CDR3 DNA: TGTGCCAGCAGCTCAGGGTTAGGGGAAAACTATGGCTACACCTTC

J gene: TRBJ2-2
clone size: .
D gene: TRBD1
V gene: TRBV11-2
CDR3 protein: CASSFTGGATGELFF
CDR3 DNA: TGTGCCAGCAGCTTTACAGGGGGCGCGACCGGGGAGCTGTTTTTT

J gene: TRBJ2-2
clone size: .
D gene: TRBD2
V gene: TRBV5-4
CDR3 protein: CASSSPSGIGGTGELFF
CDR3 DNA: TGTGCCAGCAGCTCCCCCAGCGGGATAGGAGGGACCGGGGAGCTGTTTTTT

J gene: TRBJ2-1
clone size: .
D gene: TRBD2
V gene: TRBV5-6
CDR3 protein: CASTPHGRHSYNEQFF
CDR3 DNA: TGTGCCAGCACCCCCCACGGGAGGCACTCCTACAATGAGCAGTTCTTC

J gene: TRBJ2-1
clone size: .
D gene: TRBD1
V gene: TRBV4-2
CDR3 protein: CASSPVDREVWRDEQFF
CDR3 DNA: TGTGCCAGCAGCCCAGTAGACAGGGAAGTATGGCGCGATGAGCAGTTCTTC

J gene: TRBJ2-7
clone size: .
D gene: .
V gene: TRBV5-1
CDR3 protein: CASSWGTSPYEQYF
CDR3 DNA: TGCGCCAGCAGTTGGGGGACTTCTCCCTACGAGCAGTACTTC

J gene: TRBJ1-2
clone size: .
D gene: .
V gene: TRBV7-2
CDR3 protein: CASSPLVGYTF
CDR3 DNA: TGTGCCAGCAGCCCCCTCGTTGGCTACACCTTC

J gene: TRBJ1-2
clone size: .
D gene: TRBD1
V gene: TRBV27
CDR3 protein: CASSFGTGGYGYTF
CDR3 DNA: TGTGCCAGCAGTTTTGGGACAGGGGGCTATGGCTACACCTTC

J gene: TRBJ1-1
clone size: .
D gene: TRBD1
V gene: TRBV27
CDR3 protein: CASSSDRARNTEAFF
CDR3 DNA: TGTGCCAGCAGCTCCGACAGGGCCAGAAACACTGAAGCTTTCTTT

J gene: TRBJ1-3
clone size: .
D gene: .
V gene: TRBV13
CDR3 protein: CASSLHFRASGNTIYF
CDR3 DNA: TGTGCCAGCAGCTTACACTTCAGGGCATCTGGAAACACCATATATTTT

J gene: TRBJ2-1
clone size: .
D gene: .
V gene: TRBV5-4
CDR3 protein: CASSWGSDSGPYNEQFF
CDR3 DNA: TGTGCCAGCAGCTGGGGGTCGGATAGCGGACCCTACAATGAGCAGTTCTTC

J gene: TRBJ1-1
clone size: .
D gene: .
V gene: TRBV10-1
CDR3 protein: CASSEDPGRFTEAFF
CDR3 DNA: TGCGCCAGCAGTGAGGACCCGGGAAGGTTCACTGAAGCTTTCTTT

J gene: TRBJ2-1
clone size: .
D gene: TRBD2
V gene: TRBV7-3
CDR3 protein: CASSLMGLAERNEQFF
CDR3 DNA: TGTGCCAGCAGCTTAATGGGGCTAGCGGAAAGGAATGAGCAGTTCTTC

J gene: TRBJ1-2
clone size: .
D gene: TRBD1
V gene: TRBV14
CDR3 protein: CASSEQGNYGYTF
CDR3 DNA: TGTGCCAGCAGTGAACAGGGGAACTATGGCTACACCTTC

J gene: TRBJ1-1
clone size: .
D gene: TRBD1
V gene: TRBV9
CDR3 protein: CASSLLRGRGTEAFF
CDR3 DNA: TGTGCCAGCAGCCTCCTTAGGGGGCGCGGCACTGAAGCTTTCTTT

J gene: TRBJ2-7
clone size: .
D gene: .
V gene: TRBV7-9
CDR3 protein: CASSTDSYEQYF
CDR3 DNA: TGTGCCAGCAGCACAGACAGCTACGAGCAGTACTTC

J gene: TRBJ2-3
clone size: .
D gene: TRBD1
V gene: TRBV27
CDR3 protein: CATAPRGQGVGTQYF
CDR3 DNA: TGTGCCACCGCGCCTCGGGGACAGGGAGTAGGTACGCAGTATTTT

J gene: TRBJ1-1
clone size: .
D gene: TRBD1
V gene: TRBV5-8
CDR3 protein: CASSLPGQGRGNTEAFF
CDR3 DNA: TGTGCCAGCAGCTTACCGGGACAGGGGAGGGGGAACACTGAAGCTTTCTTT

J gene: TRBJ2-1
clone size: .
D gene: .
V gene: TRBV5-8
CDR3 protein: CASSPTRTEQFF
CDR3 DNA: TGTGCCAGCAGCCCCACTAGGACTGAGCAGTTCTTC

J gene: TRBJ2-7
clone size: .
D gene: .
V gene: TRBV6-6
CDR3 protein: CASSTSGEQYF
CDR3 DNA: TGTGCCAGCAGTACCTCGGGAGAGCAGTACTTC

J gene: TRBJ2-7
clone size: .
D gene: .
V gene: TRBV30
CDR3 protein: CAWIGETVGVPYEQYF
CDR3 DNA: TGTGCCTGGATTGGGGAGACGGTCGGCGTGCCCTACGAGCAGTACTTC

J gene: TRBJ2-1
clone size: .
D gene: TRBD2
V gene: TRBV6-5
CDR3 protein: CASSHRAGGVNEQFF
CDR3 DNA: TGTGCCAGCAGCCACAGGGCGGGAGGGGTCAATGAGCAGTTCTTC

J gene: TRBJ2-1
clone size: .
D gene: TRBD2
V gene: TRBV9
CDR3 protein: CASSVGGGMGAYNEQFF
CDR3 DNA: TGTGCCAGCAGCGTAGGGGGGGGGATGGGGGCCTACAATGAGCAGTTCTTC

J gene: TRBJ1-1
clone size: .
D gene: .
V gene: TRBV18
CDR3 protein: CASSPPKEKAFF
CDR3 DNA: TGTGCCAGCTCACCACCGAAGGAGAAGGCTTTCTTT

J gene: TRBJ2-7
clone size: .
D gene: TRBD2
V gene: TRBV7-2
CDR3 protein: CASSPQGRAEQYF
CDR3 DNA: TGTGCCAGCAGCCCCCAAGGGAGGGCCGAGCAGTACTTC